This TCR beta chain was sequenced in a study of T cell responses to AZD1222 COVID-19 vaccine. This clone was seen just once. Trimming removed 8 bases at V and 3 bases at J, with 22 bases between. In germline, CDR1 is MNHNY, CDR2 SVGAGI (reference sequence). The CDR3 totals 16 residues. The assay was immunoSEQ multiplex PCR, and TCRdb's table has in-frame clones only and misses some. The table lists approximately 100,000 clones, around 90% of them singletons, with roughly 17% in the top ten. The sequence was obtained from an adult in good health. The specimen was peripheral blood, collected on day 0 of AZD1222 vaccination. The J gene is TRBJ1-2, the V gene TRBV6-6; perhaps TRBD1 as D (5 bases). The CDR3 is CASRLMGGAGDYGYTF. CDR3 DNA: TGTGCCAGCCGCCTTATGGGAGGGGCCGGGGACTATGGCTACACCTTC.